The clone carrying this T cell receptor beta chain has only a few counts. Its target is not known. Since all of the isolated RNA was reverse transcribed, expressed TCRB transcripts were what got sequenced. The method was immunoSEQ multiplex PCR; TCRdb's version includes in-frame clones alone and lacks a portion of them. The table has approximately 730,000 clones, 13% seen once; the top ten hold 0.02% to 0.025%. In germline, CDR1 is GTSNPN, CDR2 SVGIG (reference sequence). Deletions cut 1 base from V and 0 bases from J, with 13 bases between. The CDR3 has 17 residues. These data belong to a study of beta chain features in type 1 diabetes. Study in general: Healthy donors resembled patients in age, gender and cell yields.

Findings of the study overall: Moderately but significantly shorter TCRB CDR3s were found in Type 1 diabetes patients in all four CD4+ subsets.

The sequenced sample consisted of naive CD4+ T cells from blood. The chain has TRBV30 and TRBJ2-6; perhaps D is TRBD1 or TRBD2 (5 bases each). The receptor comes from a young man with type 1 diabetes. The CDR3 here is CAWSGGPRISGANVLTF. In nucleotides, the CDR3 is TGTGCCTGGAGTGGGGGACCCCGTATCTCTGGGGCCAACGTCCTGACTTTC.